The clone carrying this T cell receptor beta chain was seen a single time. TCRdb's copy holds only in-frame clones and misses some; the assay was immunoSEQ multiplex PCR. Here the sample spans over 300,000 clones, 65% to 90% being singletons. The entry originates in a study of blood T cell repertoires in COVID-19. The CDR3 runs to 13 residues. The J segment lost 3 bases and the V segment lost 7 bases, leaving 4 bases of the junction unmatched. Germline assignment: CDR1 SNHLY and CDR2 FYNNEI. The chain couples TRBV2 to TRBJ1-2, with TRBD1 matching over 8 bases. The clonotype originates from a woman aged 18-29 years who had recovered from COVID-19. Sequencing was done on a sample of PBMCs or T cells enriched from blood (not recorded which). This chain's CDR3 is CASTDREHYGYTF. The CDR3 DNA sequence: TGTGCCAGCACGGACAGGGAACACTATGGCTACACCTTC.